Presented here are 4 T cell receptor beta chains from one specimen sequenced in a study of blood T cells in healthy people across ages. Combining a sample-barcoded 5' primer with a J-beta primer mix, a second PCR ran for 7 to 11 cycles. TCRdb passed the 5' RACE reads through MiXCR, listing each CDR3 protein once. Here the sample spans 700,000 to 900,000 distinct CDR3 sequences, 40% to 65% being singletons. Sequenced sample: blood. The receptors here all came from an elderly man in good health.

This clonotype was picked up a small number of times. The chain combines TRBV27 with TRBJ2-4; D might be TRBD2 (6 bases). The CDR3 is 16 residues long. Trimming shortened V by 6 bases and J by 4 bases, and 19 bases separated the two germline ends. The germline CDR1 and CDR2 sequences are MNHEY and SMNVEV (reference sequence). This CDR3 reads CASRLEGRTAKNIQYF. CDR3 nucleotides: TGTGCCAGCAGACTGGAGGGACGAACAGCTAAAAACATTCAGTACTTC.

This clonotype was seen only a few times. In DNA form, the CDR3 reads TGTGCCAGCCGAAGTAAATACGAGCAGTACTTC. Translation gives CASRSKYEQYF. The chain is built from TRBV25-1 and TRBJ2-7, with D unresolved. Germline V gene data show CDR1 as MGHDK and CDR2 as SYGVNS. CDR3 length: 11 residues. V lost 8 bases and J lost 4, with 9 bases in between.

The CDR3 sequence is CASSSWDGPNQPQHF. CDR3 nucleotides: TGTGCCAGCAGCTCGTGGGACGGACCCAATCAGCCCCAGCATTTT. The chain couples TRBV7-2 to TRBJ1-5; D might be TRBD1 (5 bases). Trimming shortened V by 4 bases and J by 3 bases, and 13 bases separated the two germline ends. Germline V lookup: CDR1 SGHTA, CDR2 FQGNSA. This CDR3 comprises 15 residues.

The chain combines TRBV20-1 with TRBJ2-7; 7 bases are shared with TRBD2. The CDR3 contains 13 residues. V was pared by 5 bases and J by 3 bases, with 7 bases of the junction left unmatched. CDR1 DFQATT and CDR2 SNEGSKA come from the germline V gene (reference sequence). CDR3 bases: TGCAGTGCTGGGGGGGGAGGCAGCTACGAGCAGTACTTC. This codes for CSAGGGGSYEQYF.